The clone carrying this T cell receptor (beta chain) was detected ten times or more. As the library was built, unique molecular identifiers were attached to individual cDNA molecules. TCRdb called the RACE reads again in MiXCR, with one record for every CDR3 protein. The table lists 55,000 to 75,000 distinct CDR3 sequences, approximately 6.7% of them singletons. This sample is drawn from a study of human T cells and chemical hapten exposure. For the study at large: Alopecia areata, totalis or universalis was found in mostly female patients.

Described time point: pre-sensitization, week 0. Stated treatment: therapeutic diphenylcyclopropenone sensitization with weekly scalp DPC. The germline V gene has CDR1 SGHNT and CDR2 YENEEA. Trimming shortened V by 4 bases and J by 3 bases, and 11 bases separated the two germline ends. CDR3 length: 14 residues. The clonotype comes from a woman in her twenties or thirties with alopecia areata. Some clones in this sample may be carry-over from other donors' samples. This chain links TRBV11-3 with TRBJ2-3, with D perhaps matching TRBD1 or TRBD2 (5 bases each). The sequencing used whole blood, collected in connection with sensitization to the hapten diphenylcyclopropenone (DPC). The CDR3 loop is CASSSRAGTDTQYF. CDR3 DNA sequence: TGTGCCAGCAGCTCCAGGGCGGGTACAGATACGCAGTATTTT.